The clone carrying this T cell receptor beta chain was picked up a small number of times. An absence of ophthalmopathy progression within 18 months meant stable Graves' hyperthyroidism. This sample was included in a study of T cells in Graves' hyperthyroidism and ophthalmopathy. Overall study: The blood sample was taken at first diagnosis, before treatment began.

Template material for amplifying TCR beta CDR3 regions consisted of RNA transcripts. RT-PCR in the first round (using the HTBI primer set) targeted the TCR CDR3. TCRdb reprocessed the multiplex PCR reads with MiXCR, giving one entry per CDR3 protein. The table lists 250,000 to 350,000 distinct CDR3 sequences, around 16% of them singletons. The CDR3 consists of 14 residues. V was pared by 3 bases and J by 6 bases, with 11 bases between. From germline, CDR1 is MNHEY and CDR2 SMNVEV (reference sequence). The sequencing sample was made of blood. This TCR came from a man in his thirties or forties with Graves' hyperthyroidism. The genes are TRBV27 and TRBJ2-2; D is possibly TRBD1 or TRBD2 (5 bases each). The CDR3, as DNA: TGTGCCAGCAGTTTTTTTAGGGGAGCCGGGGAGCTGTTTTTT. As protein: CASSFFRGAGELFF.